This is a list of T cell receptor beta chains from one sample in a study of post-analysis software for immune sequencing data. One entry per CDR3 protein, called by TCRdb with MiXCR from the PCR reads. The sample lists some 890,000 distinct CDR3 sequences; approximately 50% were seen once. The sample was blood. The receptors originated from a girl between 5 and 17 years old with multiple sclerosis. Each CDR3 is given with its conserved first and last residue. Fields, in order: D gene, clone size, V gene, J gene, CDR3 protein, CDR3 DNA. A D gene is named only where the DNA matches it firmly. The listing skips clone size in some rows; elsewhere it reads once, few, many or a size class.

d_call: TRBD1
clone_size: once
v_call: TRBV12-3/TRBV12-4
j_call: TRBJ1-2
cdr3_aa: CASSAPDRGFRYGYTF
cdr3_nt: TGTGCCAGCAGTGCCCCGGACAGGGGATTTCGCTATGGCTACACCTTC

d_call: .
clone_size: .
v_call: TRBV5-1
j_call: TRBJ2-5
cdr3_aa: CASSLVVGHQETQYF
cdr3_nt: TGCGCCAGCAGCTTGGTGGTAGGGCACCAAGAGACCCAGTACTTC

d_call: .
clone_size: .
v_call: TRBV4-1
j_call: TRBJ2-5
cdr3_aa: CASKGGQETQYF
cdr3_nt: TGCGCCAGCAAGGGGGGCCAAGAGACCCAGTACTTC

d_call: .
clone_size: .
v_call: TRBV5-1
j_call: TRBJ2-3
cdr3_aa: CASSLRTVSTDTQYF
cdr3_nt: TGCGCCAGCAGCCTACGGACAGTTAGCACAGATACGCAGTATTTT

d_call: TRBD2
clone_size: few
v_call: TRBV9
j_call: TRBJ2-3
cdr3_aa: CASSDGTSGPYTDTQYF
cdr3_nt: TGTGCCAGCAGCGACGGGACTAGCGGACCTTACACAGATACGCAGTATTTT

d_call: .
clone_size: few
v_call: TRBV6-5
j_call: TRBJ2-5
cdr3_aa: CASRYTSRETQYF
cdr3_nt: TGTGCCAGCAGGTACACTTCAAGGGAGACCCAGTACTTC

d_call: .
clone_size: .
v_call: TRBV10-3
j_call: TRBJ2-5
cdr3_aa: CAIRVRTASYQETQYF
cdr3_nt: TGTGCCATCAGGGTCCGGACAGCCTCTTACCAAGAGACCCAGTACTTC

d_call: TRBD2
clone_size: .
v_call: TRBV12-3/TRBV12-4
j_call: TRBJ2-5
cdr3_aa: CASSSGTSGAGETQYF
cdr3_nt: TGTGCCAGCAGTTCGGGGACTAGCGGGGCCGGGGAGACCCAGTACTTC

d_call: .
clone_size: .
v_call: TRBV20-1
j_call: TRBJ2-7
cdr3_aa: CSASGGLVDEQYF
cdr3_nt: TGCAGTGCTAGCGGGGGGCTCGTGGACGAGCAGTACTTC

d_call: .
clone_size: few
v_call: TRBV14
j_call: TRBJ1-5
cdr3_aa: CASSHSGQSFNQPQHF
cdr3_nt: TGTGCCAGCAGCCACTCCGGACAGTCTTTCAATCAGCCCCAGCATTTT

d_call: .
clone_size: .
v_call: TRBV12-3/TRBV12-4
j_call: TRBJ2-7
cdr3_aa: CASSLGLGAPGHEQYF
cdr3_nt: TGTGCCAGCAGTCTGGGACTCGGGGCGCCAGGCCACGAGCAGTACTTC

d_call: TRBD1
clone_size: once
v_call: TRBV5-1
j_call: TRBJ2-7
cdr3_aa: CASSSAWDRGYEQYF
cdr3_nt: TGCGCCAGCAGCTCGGCCTGGGACAGGGGCTACGAGCAGTACTTC

d_call: .
clone_size: .
v_call: TRBV12-3/TRBV12-4
j_call: TRBJ2-2
cdr3_aa: CASSFSTGSNTGELFF
cdr3_nt: TGTGCCAGCAGTTTTAGCACAGGGTCGAACACCGGGGAGCTGTTTTTT

d_call: TRBD2
clone_size: .
v_call: TRBV6-2/TRBV6-3
j_call: TRBJ2-3
cdr3_aa: CASSAGTSGGTDTQYF
cdr3_nt: TGTGCCAGCAGCGCCGGGACTAGCGGGGGGACAGATACGCAGTATTTT

d_call: .
clone_size: .
v_call: TRBV10-3
j_call: TRBJ2-5
cdr3_aa: CAISATFRAEEGTQYF
cdr3_nt: TGTGCCATCAGCGCCACTTTCAGGGCAGAAGAAGGGACCCAGTACTTC

d_call: .
clone_size: few
v_call: TRBV15
j_call: TRBJ2-7
cdr3_aa: CATSREPRSSYEQYF
cdr3_nt: TGTGCCACCAGCAGAGAACCAAGGAGCTCCTACGAGCAGTACTTC

d_call: .
clone_size: .
v_call: TRBV20-1
j_call: TRBJ2-3
cdr3_aa: CSARDSAGANTDTQYF
cdr3_nt: TGCAGTGCTAGAGACTCCGCCGGGGCAAACACAGATACGCAGTATTTT

d_call: TRBD2
clone_size: .
v_call: TRBV5-1
j_call: TRBJ2-5
cdr3_aa: CASSLSGLAAQETQYF
cdr3_nt: TGCGCCAGCAGCTTGTCGGGACTAGCGGCTCAAGAGACCCAGTACTTC

d_call: TRBD1
clone_size: .
v_call: TRBV12-3/TRBV12-4
j_call: TRBJ2-2
cdr3_aa: CASSLSGQGGELFF
cdr3_nt: TGTGCCAGCAGTTTATCGGGACAGGGAGGGGAGCTGTTTTTT

d_call: .
clone_size: .
v_call: TRBV10-2
j_call: TRBJ2-1
cdr3_aa: CASSESSSPHEQFF
cdr3_nt: TGCGCCAGCAGTGAGTCCTCTAGTCCGCATGAGCAGTTCTTC

d_call: .
clone_size: .
v_call: TRBV3-1
j_call: TRBJ2-7
cdr3_aa: CASSRALKYEQYF
cdr3_nt: TGTGCCAGCAGCCGGGCCCTAAAATACGAGCAGTACTTC

d_call: .
clone_size: .
v_call: TRBV4-1
j_call: TRBJ1-5
cdr3_aa: CASSQQLGRPQHF
cdr3_nt: TGCGCCAGCAGCCAGCAGCTCGGAAGGCCCCAGCATTTT

d_call: .
clone_size: .
v_call: TRBV5-1
j_call: TRBJ1-4
cdr3_aa: CASSPGHRSEKLFF
cdr3_nt: TGCGCCAGCAGCCCGGGACACCGGAGTGAAAAACTGTTTTTT

d_call: TRBD2
clone_size: .
v_call: TRBV20-1
j_call: TRBJ2-1
cdr3_aa: CSARAAGGYNEQFF
cdr3_nt: TGCAGTGCTAGAGCAGCGGGAGGGTACAATGAGCAGTTCTTC

d_call: TRBD1
clone_size: .
v_call: TRBV7-9
j_call: TRBJ2-1
cdr3_aa: CASSLEWDSKIGFF
cdr3_nt: TGTGCCAGCAGCTTAGAATGGGACAGTAAGATTGGGTTCTTC

d_call: TRBD2
clone_size: .
v_call: TRBV3-1
j_call: TRBJ2-1
cdr3_aa: CASSQEGLAGRNEQFF
cdr3_nt: TGTGCCAGCAGCCAAGAAGGGCTAGCGGGACGCAATGAGCAGTTCTTC

d_call: .
clone_size: .
v_call: TRBV29-1
j_call: TRBJ2-7
cdr3_aa: CSVLTGGPYEQYF
cdr3_nt: TGCAGCGTTCTGACAGGTGGCCCCTACGAGCAGTACTTC

d_call: .
clone_size: few
v_call: TRBV20-1
j_call: TRBJ1-2
cdr3_aa: CSARIFGNYGYTF
cdr3_nt: TGCAGTGCTCGCATCTTTGGGAACTATGGCTACACCTTC

d_call: TRBD1
clone_size: few
v_call: TRBV20-1
j_call: TRBJ1-2
cdr3_aa: CSGSGTGSFGYTF
cdr3_nt: TGCAGTGGGTCGGGGACAGGAAGTTTCGGCTACACCTTC

d_call: .
clone_size: .
v_call: TRBV5-6
j_call: TRBJ2-4
cdr3_aa: CASSHTVAKNIQYF
cdr3_nt: TGTGCCAGCAGCCATACAGTAGCCAAAAACATTCAGTACTTC

d_call: .
clone_size: .
v_call: TRBV5-1
j_call: TRBJ2-7
cdr3_aa: CASSLTGYGYEQYF
cdr3_nt: TGCGCCAGCAGCTTGACAGGGTACGGCTACGAGCAGTACTTC

d_call: TRBD2
clone_size: few
v_call: TRBV20-1
j_call: TRBJ2-5
cdr3_aa: CSASPTSGRVKTQYF
cdr3_nt: TGCAGTGCTAGCCCGACTAGCGGGAGAGTGAAGACCCAGTACTTC

d_call: .
clone_size: few
v_call: TRBV18
j_call: TRBJ2-5
cdr3_aa: CVSSRGQLQETQYF
cdr3_nt: TGTGTCAGCTCCCGCGGACAGCTACAAGAGACCCAGTACTTC

d_call: .
clone_size: .
v_call: TRBV5-1
j_call: TRBJ1-1
cdr3_aa: CASSLDGGWTEAFF
cdr3_nt: TGCGCCAGCAGCTTGGATGGGGGTTGGACTGAAGCTTTCTTT

d_call: TRBD1
clone_size: .
v_call: TRBV7-9
j_call: TRBJ2-7
cdr3_aa: CASSLGTGDLSYEQYF
cdr3_nt: TGTGCCAGCAGCCTAGGGACAGGGGACCTCTCCTACGAGCAGTACTTC

d_call: TRBD2
clone_size: .
v_call: TRBV20-1
j_call: TRBJ2-4
cdr3_aa: CSARVQGLRNIQYF
cdr3_nt: TGCAGTGCTAGAGTCCAGGGACTAAGAAACATTCAGTACTTC

d_call: .
clone_size: .
v_call: TRBV18
j_call: TRBJ2-5
cdr3_aa: CASSPPWVQETQYF
cdr3_nt: TGTGCCAGCTCACCACCTTGGGTCCAAGAGACCCAGTACTTC

d_call: TRBD2
clone_size: few
v_call: TRBV5-1
j_call: TRBJ2-7
cdr3_aa: CASSLESGSHHEQYF
cdr3_nt: TGCGCCAGCAGCTTGGAGAGCGGGAGTCACCACGAGCAGTACTTC

d_call: TRBD2
clone_size: .
v_call: TRBV7-8
j_call: TRBJ2-7
cdr3_aa: CASSFTASGSRSYEQYF
cdr3_nt: TGTGCCAGCAGCTTCACCGCTAGCGGGAGCCGATCCTACGAGCAGTACTTC

d_call: .
clone_size: .
v_call: TRBV20-1
j_call: TRBJ2-3
cdr3_aa: CSARDSGTSTDTQYF
cdr3_nt: TGCAGTGCTAGAGATTCCGGGACTAGCACAGATACGCAGTATTTT

d_call: .
clone_size: few
v_call: TRBV30
j_call: TRBJ1-2
cdr3_aa: CAWSVSPGRYGYTF
cdr3_nt: TGTGCCTGGAGTGTTAGCCCAGGGCGCTATGGCTACACCTTC

d_call: TRBD1
clone_size: .
v_call: TRBV7-9
j_call: TRBJ1-2
cdr3_aa: CASTPGGADPYGYTF
cdr3_nt: TGTGCCAGCACCCCAGGGGGGGCAGACCCCTATGGCTACACCTTC

d_call: TRBD2
clone_size: .
v_call: TRBV4-2
j_call: TRBJ2-1
cdr3_aa: CASSQLADYNEQFF
cdr3_nt: TGTGCCAGCAGCCAACTAGCGGACTACAATGAGCAGTTCTTC

d_call: TRBD2
clone_size: .
v_call: TRBV20-1
j_call: TRBJ2-3
cdr3_aa: CSAQRDRTDTQYF
cdr3_nt: TGCAGTGCGCAGCGGGACCGCACAGATACGCAGTATTTT

d_call: .
clone_size: .
v_call: TRBV4-1
j_call: TRBJ1-2
cdr3_aa: CASSLARTENYGYTF
cdr3_nt: TGCGCCAGCAGCCTAGCCAGGACGGAAAACTATGGCTACACCTTC

d_call: .
clone_size: few
v_call: TRBV14
j_call: TRBJ1-2
cdr3_aa: CASSQDPQGRGGYTF
cdr3_nt: TGTGCCAGCAGCCAAGACCCTCAGGGGCGCGGTGGCTACACCTTC

d_call: TRBD2
clone_size: .
v_call: TRBV7-9
j_call: TRBJ2-1
cdr3_aa: CASSLALAVYNEQFF
cdr3_nt: TGTGCCAGCAGCTTAGCGCTAGCGGTCTACAATGAGCAGTTCTTC

d_call: .
clone_size: few
v_call: TRBV20-1
j_call: TRBJ2-7
cdr3_aa: CSARAKKTLSSYEQYF
cdr3_nt: TGCAGTGCTAGGGCAAAGAAGACCCTAAGCTCCTACGAGCAGTACTTC

d_call: .
clone_size: .
v_call: TRBV25-1
j_call: TRBJ2-1
cdr3_aa: CASSEEGLGYNEQFF
cdr3_nt: TGTGCCAGCAGTGAAGAAGGATTGGGATACAATGAGCAGTTCTTC

d_call: .
clone_size: few
v_call: TRBV20-1
j_call: TRBJ2-7
cdr3_aa: CSARVEGNGPPAGNEQYF
cdr3_nt: TGCAGTGCTAGAGTCGAAGGGAACGGACCCCCGGCAGGCAACGAGCAGTACTTC

d_call: .
clone_size: .
v_call: TRBV12-3/TRBV12-4
j_call: TRBJ2-7
cdr3_aa: CASSTQGTSYEQYF
cdr3_nt: TGTGCCAGCAGTACCCAGGGGACCTCCTACGAGCAGTACTTC

d_call: .
clone_size: .
v_call: TRBV15
j_call: TRBJ2-3
cdr3_aa: CATSRASQGVTDTQYF
cdr3_nt: TGTGCCACCAGCAGAGCATCACAGGGAGTCACAGATACGCAGTATTTT

d_call: .
clone_size: .
v_call: TRBV10-3
j_call: TRBJ2-1
cdr3_aa: CAISGTGSYNEQFF
cdr3_nt: TGTGCCATCAGTGGCACCGGGAGCTACAATGAGCAGTTCTTC

d_call: .
clone_size: few
v_call: TRBV7-3
j_call: TRBJ2-6
cdr3_aa: CASSPMGGTNSGANVLTF
cdr3_nt: TGTGCCAGCAGCCCGATGGGTGGTACGAACTCTGGGGCCAACGTCCTGACTTTC

d_call: .
clone_size: .
v_call: TRBV7-3
j_call: TRBJ1-1
cdr3_aa: CASSPLGAPDTEAFF
cdr3_nt: TGTGCCAGCAGCCCACTAGGGGCTCCGGACACTGAAGCTTTCTTT

d_call: TRBD1
clone_size: .
v_call: TRBV29-1
j_call: TRBJ1-2
cdr3_aa: CSVEEGGRYGYTF
cdr3_nt: TGCAGCGTTGAAGAAGGGGGCAGATATGGCTACACCTTC

d_call: .
clone_size: .
v_call: TRBV9
j_call: TRBJ1-2
cdr3_aa: CASSVASGYTF
cdr3_nt: TGTGCCAGCAGCGTAGCCAGTGGCTACACCTTC

d_call: .
clone_size: .
v_call: TRBV5-1
j_call: TRBJ2-7
cdr3_aa: CASSLVVSRLSYEQYF
cdr3_nt: TGCGCCAGCAGCTTGGTGGTGTCCCGTCTCTCCTACGAGCAGTACTTC